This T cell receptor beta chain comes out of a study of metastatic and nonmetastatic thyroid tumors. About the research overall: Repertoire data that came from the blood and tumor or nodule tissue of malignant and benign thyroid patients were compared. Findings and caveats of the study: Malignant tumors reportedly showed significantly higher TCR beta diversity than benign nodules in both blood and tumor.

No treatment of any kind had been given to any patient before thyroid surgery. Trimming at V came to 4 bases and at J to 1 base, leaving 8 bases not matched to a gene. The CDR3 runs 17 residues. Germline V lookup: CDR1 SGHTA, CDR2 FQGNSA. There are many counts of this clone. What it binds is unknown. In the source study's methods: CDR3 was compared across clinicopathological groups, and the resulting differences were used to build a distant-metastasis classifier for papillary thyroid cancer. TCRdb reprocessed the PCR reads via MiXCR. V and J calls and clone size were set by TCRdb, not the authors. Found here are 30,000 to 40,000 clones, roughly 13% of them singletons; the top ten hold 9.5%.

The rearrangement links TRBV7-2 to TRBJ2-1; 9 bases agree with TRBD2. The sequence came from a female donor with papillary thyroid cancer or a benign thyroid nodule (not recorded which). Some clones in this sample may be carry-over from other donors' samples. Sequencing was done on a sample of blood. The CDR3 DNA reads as TGTGCCAGCAGCTCCCCCATTAGCGGGAGTTCCTACAATGAGCAGTTCTTC. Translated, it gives CASSSPISGSSYNEQFF.